This passage covers 14 T cell receptor beta chains from one sample sequenced in a study of blood T cell repertoires in COVID-19. Using immunoSEQ multiplex PCR, the repertoire was profiled, and TCRdb retains in-frame clones only, with some absent. The sample includes under 200,000 clones, 70% to 90% of them seen just once. Material for sequencing was peripheral blood. The receptors originated from a woman aged 80 or over with COVID-19, enrolled during active disease.

V is TRBV7-9 and J is TRBJ1-1; the D gene is possibly TRBD1 (6 bases). The germline V gene encodes CDR1 SEHNR and CDR2 FQNEAQ (reference sequence). The V and J ends lost 5 bases and 4 bases respectively, with 11 bases between them. This CDR3 is built from 13 residues. For the CDR3, the DNA is TGTGCCAGCAGCGCAGGGGTTTCCACTGAAGCTTTCTTT. It encodes CASSAGVSTEAFF.

This clone was found once. CDR3 protein: CASSQVSSGYYGYTF. In nucleotides, the CDR3 is TGCGCCAGCAGCCAAGTCTCGTCAGGGTACTATGGCTACACCTTC. The genes are TRBV4-1 and TRBJ1-2; D is perhaps TRBD1 (5 bases). The germline gives CDR1 MGHRA, CDR2 YSYEKL. V lost 1 base, J lost 3 bases, and 12 bases lay in between. CDR3 length equals 15 residues.

The rearrangement links TRBV21-1 to TRBJ2-5; the table assigns TRBD1, which was not confirmed against the DNA. TRBV21-1 is flagged as a pseudogene. The CDR3 spans 14 residues. The DNA for the CDR3 is TGTGCCAGCAGTGGGACAGGGAGGATGGAGACCCAGTACTTC. It is translated as CASSGTGRMETQYF.

The chain links TRBV7-3 to TRBJ1-6; no definite D call. V lost 5 bases to trimming and J lost 7 bases, with 9 bases between them. CDR3 length: 13 residues. Germline CDR1 reads SGHTA; CDR2 reads FQGTGA. Here the CDR3 DNA reads TGTGCCAGCAGCCCCGTGGCAAATTCACCCCTCCACTTT. Translated, it gives CASSPVANSPLHF.

V gene TRBV7-9 combines with J gene TRBJ2-7; tentatively, D is TRBD1 (5 bases). Trimming removed 1 base at V and 0 bases at J, with 10 bases between. Germline V gives CDR1 SEHNR, CDR2 FQNEAQ (reference sequence). The CDR3 is 15 residues long. CDR3 loop: CASSLEIRDSYEQYF. DNA of the CDR3: TGTGCCAGCAGCTTAGAAATCAGGGACTCCTACGAGCAGTACTTC.

V is TRBV5-1 and J is TRBJ2-7; perhaps TRBD2 as D (5 bases). V was pared by 2 bases and J by 0 bases, with 12 bases between. Germline V lookup: CDR1 SGHRS, CDR2 YFSETQ. The CDR3 has 15 residues. The CDR3 sequence: CASSFGNGISYEQYF. The CDR3 nucleotides are TGCGCCAGCAGCTTTGGAAACGGGATCTCCTACGAGCAGTACTTC.

The rearrangement uses TRBV5-1 and TRBJ1-2; tentatively, D is TRBD1 (5 bases). Germline-derived CDR1 and CDR2 are SGHRS and YFSETQ. The CDR3 sequence is 14 residues long. With 2 bases removed from V and 8 bases from J, the gap between germline ends came to 16 bases. CDR3: CASSFQAGAGGYTF. As DNA, the CDR3 is TGCGCCAGCAGCTTCCAAGCCGGGGCGGGAGGCTACACCTTC.

This sequence joins TRBV5-1 and TRBJ1-1; weak D call: TRBD1 (5 bases). Germline assignment: CDR1 SGHRS and CDR2 YFSETQ. The CDR3 loop spans 14 amino acids. The V and J ends lost 4 bases and 6 bases respectively, with 16 bases between them. The CDR3 nucleotides are TGCGCCAGCAGCCTGGGTGGAGGGGACTCTGAAGCTTTCTTT. It translates to CASSLGGGDSEAFF.

The chain carries TRBV18 and TRBJ1-1; 8 bases line up with TRBD1. This CDR3 has 16 amino acids. With 3 bases clipped from V and 4 bases from J, the junction kept 10 bases outside the gene matches. Germline V gives CDR1 KGHSH, CDR2 LQKENI. CDR3 protein: CASSPRARGHGTEAFF. CDR3 coding DNA: TGTGCCAGCTCACCGAGGGCCAGGGGGCATGGCACTGAAGCTTTCTTT.

The V gene is TRBV2, the J gene TRBJ1-2; 8 bases align to TRBD1. The CDR3 totals 13 residues. The trim removed 4 bases at V and 8 bases at J, leaving 6 bases unmatched. Germline V lookup: CDR1 SNHLY, CDR2 FYNNEI. The CDR3 reads CASSGGQGGGYTF. The CDR3 nucleotides read TGTGCCAGCAGTGGCGGACAGGGTGGAGGCTACACCTTC.

This clone was seen a single time. The V gene is TRBV11-3, the J gene TRBJ2-7; TRBD1 aligns across 7 bases. This CDR3 region has 16 residues. Germline loops: CDR1 SGHNT, CDR2 YENEEA. V shed 2 bases and J 2 bases; nucleotides not matched to a gene: 9. CDR3 loop: CASSLPPGTEAYEQYF. In DNA form, the CDR3 reads TGTGCCAGCAGCTTACCCCCCGGGACAGAAGCCTACGAGCAGTACTTC.

This clone was counted only a few times. The chain couples TRBV3-1 (or the pseudogene TRBV3-2) to TRBJ1-5, with D possibly being TRBD1 (5 bases). V was trimmed by 1 base and J by 9 bases, leaving 16 bases between them. The CDR3 is made up of 15 amino acids. The germline gives CDR1 LGHDT, CDR2 YNNKEL (reference sequence). As DNA, the CDR3 is TGTGCCAGCAGCCAAGGGGGGACTGAATTTTCGCCCCAGCATTTT. Protein: CASSQGGTEFSPQHF.

The chain uses TRBV5-1 and TRBJ2-5; the match to TRBD2 covers 8 bases. Germline V CDR1 and CDR2: SGHRS, YFSETQ. V shed 6 bases, J shed 2 bases, and the junction held 6 bases outside the gene matches. The CDR3 spans 14 residues. The CDR3: CASTSVAGQETQYF. The CDR3 region has the DNA TGCGCCAGCACTAGCGTAGCGGGACAAGAGACCCAGTACTTC. Full variable domain (remainder filled in from reference TRBV5-1 and TRBJ2-5): KAGVTQTPRYLIKTRGQQVTLSCSPISGHRSVSWYQQTPGQGLQFLFEYFSETQRNKGNFPGRFSGRQFSNSRSEMNVSTLELGDSALYLCASTSVAGQETQYFGPGTRLLVL.

The chain joins TRBV5-1 to TRBJ2-7; D uncertain. The germline CDR1 and CDR2 sequences are SGHRS and YFSETQ. This CDR3 comprises 14 residues. The V gene lost 0 bases and the J gene lost 2 bases, with 9 bases spanning the gap. CDR3 coding DNA: TGCGCCAGCAGCTTGGATCTCAGAACCTACGAGCAGTACTTC. Protein: CASSLDLRTYEQYF.